This TCR beta chain was retrieved from a study of metastatic and nonmetastatic thyroid tumors. About the study: Samples came from malignant and benign thyroid patients, and repertoires were compared across blood and tumor or nodule tissue. Regarding the study as a whole: Malignant thyroid tumors reportedly had TCR beta diversity that was significantly higher than in benign nodules, in blood and tumor.

This clone was found a few times. As yet, its antigen is unknown. TCRdb re-called clones via MiXCR from the PCR reads. The profile covers around 19,000 clones, with 15% appearing a single time and about 36% taken by the ten largest. This CDR3 has 11 residues. V lost 1 base and J lost 8, with 5 bases in between. No patient received treatment before thyroid surgery. The specimen was blood. The J gene is TRBJ1-2, the V gene TRBV12-3 or TRBV12-4; perhaps TRBD1 as D (5 bases). This receptor was taken from a female donor with papillary thyroid cancer or a benign thyroid nodule (not recorded which). Some clones in this sample may be carry-over from other donors' samples. The CDR3 region has the DNA TGTGCCAGCAGTTTAGGGACAGGCTACACCTTC. Amino acids: CASSLGTGYTF.